The sequence of this T cell receptor beta chain was determined in a study of beta chain features in type 1 diabetes. This clone occurred a few times. The whole isolated RNA underwent reverse transcription, so sequencing captured expressed TCRB transcripts. The table came from immunoSEQ multiplex PCR; TCRdb's copy has only in-frame clones and leaves some out. The data hold hundreds of thousands of clones, with approximately 14% observed a single time. Germline loops: CDR1 LGHNA, CDR2 YSLEER. The CDR3 consists of 16 residues. V lost 3 bases, J lost 0 bases, and 7 bases stayed unmatched. The specimen sequenced was central memory CD4+ T cells from blood. The gene calls are TRBV4-3 and TRBJ2-5, with 7 bases matching TRBD1. The clonotype was recovered from a man aged 25 to 45 in good health. CDR3 protein: CASSHAWGTDQETQYF. The CDR3 DNA reads as TGCGCCAGCAGCCACGCCTGGGGGACAGACCAAGAGACCCAGTACTTC.